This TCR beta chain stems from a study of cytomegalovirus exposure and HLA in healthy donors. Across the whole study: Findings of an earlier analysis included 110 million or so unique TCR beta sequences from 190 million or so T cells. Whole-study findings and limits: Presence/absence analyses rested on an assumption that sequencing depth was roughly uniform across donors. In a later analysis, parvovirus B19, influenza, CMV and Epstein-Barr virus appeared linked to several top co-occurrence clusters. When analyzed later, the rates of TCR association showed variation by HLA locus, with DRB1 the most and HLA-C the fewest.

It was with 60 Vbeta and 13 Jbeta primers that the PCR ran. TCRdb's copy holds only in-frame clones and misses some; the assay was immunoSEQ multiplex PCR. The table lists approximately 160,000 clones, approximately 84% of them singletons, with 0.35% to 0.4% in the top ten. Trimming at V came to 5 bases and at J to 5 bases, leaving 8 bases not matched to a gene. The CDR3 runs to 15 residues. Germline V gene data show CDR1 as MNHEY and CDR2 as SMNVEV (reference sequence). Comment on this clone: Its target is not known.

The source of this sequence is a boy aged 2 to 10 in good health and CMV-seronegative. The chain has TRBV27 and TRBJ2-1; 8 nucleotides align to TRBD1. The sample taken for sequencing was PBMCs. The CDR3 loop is CASSPGTGGHNEQFF. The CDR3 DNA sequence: TGTGCCAGCAGTCCTGGGACAGGAGGCCACAATGAGCAGTTCTTC.